Listed below are T cell receptor beta chains from one sample, sequenced in a study of CD8+ T cells in alopecia areata. TCRdb's copy holds only in-frame clones and misses some; the assay was immunoSEQ multiplex PCR. The sample lists around 100,000 clones, less than 50% occurring once. Sample: CD4+ T cells sorted from blood. The receptors here all came from a human donor with alopecia areata. CDR3s include the opening cysteine and the closing phenylalanine or tryptophan. Fields, in order: V gene, D gene, clone size, J gene, CDR3 protein, CDR3 DNA. A D gene is named only where the DNA matches it firmly. Not every row has a clone size; where given, it reads once, few, many or a size class.

TRBV28	NA	few	TRBJ2-7	CASSSVYEQYF	TGTGCCAGCAGTTCCGTCTACGAGCAGTACTTC
TRBV29-1	NA	NA	TRBJ2-3	CSVVQGTADTQYF	TGCAGCGTCGTTCAGGGCACCGCAGATACGCAGTATTTT
TRBV7-9	TRBD2	NA	TRBJ2-1	CASSLKPGASGRNNEQFF	TGTGCCAGCAGCTTAAAACCCGGGGCTAGCGGGAGGAACAATGAGCAGTTCTTC
TRBV27	TRBD2	few	TRBJ2-3	CASRLMGTSRPDTQYF	TGTGCCAGCAGGCTAATGGGGACTAGCCGCCCAGATACGCAGTATTTT
TRBV30	NA	NA	TRBJ1-5	CAWSQKVGSQPQHF	TGTGCCTGGAGTCAAAAGGTCGGGAGTCAGCCCCAGCATTTT
TRBV2	NA	NA	TRBJ2-3	CASTVGGSSTDTQYF	TGTGCCAGCACCGTGGGAGGATCTAGCACAGATACGCAGTATTTT
TRBV30	NA	NA	TRBJ2-7	CAWSPRYEQYF	TGTGCCTGGAGTCCGCGCTACGAGCAGTACTTC
TRBV30	NA	NA	TRBJ2-1	CAWRKGQHNEQFF	TGTGCCTGGAGAAAGGGGCAGCACAATGAGCAGTTCTTC
TRBV7-2	TRBD2	NA	TRBJ2-2	CASSQRGTNTGELFF	TGTGCCAGCAGCCAGCGGGGGACTAACACCGGGGAGCTGTTTTTT
TRBV20-1	NA	NA	TRBJ1-2	CSAIGTPGYTF	TGCAGTGCTATTGGGACCCCTGGCTACACCTTC
TRBV4-3	TRBD1	few	TRBJ2-5	CASSQGTGSVGTQYF	TGCGCCAGCAGCCAAGGGACAGGGAGCGTCGGGACCCAGTACTTC
TRBV7-8	NA	few	TRBJ2-1	CASSLAVGVFGEQFF	TGTGCCAGCAGCTTAGCCGTCGGGGTCTTCGGTGAGCAGTTCTTC
TRBV7-6	NA	NA	TRBJ2-5	CASSLRQGRGETQYF	TGTGCCAGCAGCTTAAGGCAGGGGAGGGGAGAGACCCAGTACTTC
TRBV7-2	TRBD1	few	TRBJ1-1	CASSRRQGAWAEAFF	TGTGCCAGCAGCCGACGACAGGGGGCATGGGCTGAAGCTTTCTTT
TRBV30	TRBD2	NA	TRBJ2-7	CAWSVGGIGYEQYF	TGTGCCTGGAGTGTCGGGGGGATCGGTTACGAGCAGTACTTC
TRBV6-5	NA	NA	TRBJ2-1	CASSRLGVSYNEQFF	TGTGCCAGCAGTCGCCTAGGGGTATCCTACAATGAGCAGTTCTTC